Below, one T cell receptor beta chain is given with its context. Its antigen is not known. The CDR3 does not close with the conserved phenylalanine or tryptophan, likely indicating a read error. The record originates from a study of blood T cells in healthy people across ages. Individuals who donated were healthy Caucasians from Russia aged 6 to 90. Trimming took off 5 bases at V and 1 base at J, with 3 bases between the two ends. The CDR3 consists of 12 residues. Germline CDR1 SEHNR, CDR2 FQNEAQ (reference sequence). Alongside a J-beta primer mix, a sample-barcoded 5' primer served in a second PCR lasting about 7 to 11 cycles. Every molecule of cDNA carried a tag from a template-switch adaptor with 12 random nucleotides. One entry per CDR3 protein, called by TCRdb with MiXCR from the 5' RACE reads. There are more than 800,000 distinct CDR3 sequences in the sample; around 28% occur only once, and roughly 17% lies in the top ten.

Broader study findings: The fall in TCR beta diversity per million T cells was roughly linear with age. In long-lived donors, naive CD4+ cell counts and diversity exceeded those of aged donors.

The sequenced sample was blood. The chain links TRBV7-9 to TRBJ1-5; D is uncertain. This receptor was obtained from a woman over 75 in good health. CDR3 sequence reads: CASSRSNQPQHS. CDR3 nucleotides: TGTGCCAGCAGCCGGAGCAATCAGCCCCAGCATTCT.